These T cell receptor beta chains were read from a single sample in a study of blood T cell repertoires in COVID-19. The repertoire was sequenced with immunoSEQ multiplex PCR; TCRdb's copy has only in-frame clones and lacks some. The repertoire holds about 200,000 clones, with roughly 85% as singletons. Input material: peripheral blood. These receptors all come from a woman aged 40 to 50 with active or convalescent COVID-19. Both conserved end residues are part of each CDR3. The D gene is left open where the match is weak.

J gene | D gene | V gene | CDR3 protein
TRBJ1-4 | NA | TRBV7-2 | CASSLSQTRVKPNEKLFF
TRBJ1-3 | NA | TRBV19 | CASSPRAPSSGNTIYF
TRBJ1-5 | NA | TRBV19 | CASSINRGGSQPQHF
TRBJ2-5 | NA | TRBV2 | CASNRPGQGRQGTQYF
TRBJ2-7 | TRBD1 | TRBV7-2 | CASSPWTGSLDYEQYF
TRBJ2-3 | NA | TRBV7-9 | CASSPGWVDTQYF
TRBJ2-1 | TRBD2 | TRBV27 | CASSSPGLAGYYNEQFF
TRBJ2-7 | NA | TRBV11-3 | CASALRDEQYF
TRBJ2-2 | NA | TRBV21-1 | CASSKRWGPRGTGELFF
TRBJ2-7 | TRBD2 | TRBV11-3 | CASSSGLAGLEQYF
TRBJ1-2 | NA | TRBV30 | CAWSVQKGFDYTF
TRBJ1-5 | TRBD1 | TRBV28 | CASRAGTGWTYSNQPQHF
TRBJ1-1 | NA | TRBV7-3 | CASSLGPTVNTEAFF
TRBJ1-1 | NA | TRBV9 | CASSEGHTNTEAFF
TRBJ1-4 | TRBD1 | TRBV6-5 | CASSYSGPGGDEKLFF
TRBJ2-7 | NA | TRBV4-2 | CASSQGFGGPYEQYF
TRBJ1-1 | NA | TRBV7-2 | CASRAGSGNTEAFF
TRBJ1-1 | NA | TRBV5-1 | CASSLGSGTQVNTEAFF
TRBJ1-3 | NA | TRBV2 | CASRAQGSGNTIYF
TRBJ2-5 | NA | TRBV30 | CAWSRDRQETQYF
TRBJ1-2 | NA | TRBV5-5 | CASSWGRTGTDAGYTF
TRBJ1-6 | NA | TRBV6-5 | CASSPGTENSPLHF